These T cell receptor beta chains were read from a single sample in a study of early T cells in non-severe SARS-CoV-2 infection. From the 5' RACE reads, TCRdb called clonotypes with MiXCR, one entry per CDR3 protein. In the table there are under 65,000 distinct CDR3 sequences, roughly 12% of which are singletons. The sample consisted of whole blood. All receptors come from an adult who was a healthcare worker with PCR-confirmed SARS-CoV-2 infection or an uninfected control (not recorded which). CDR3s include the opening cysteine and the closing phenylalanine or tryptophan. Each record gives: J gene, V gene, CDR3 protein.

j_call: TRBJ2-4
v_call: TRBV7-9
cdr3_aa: CASSVGQGADIQYF

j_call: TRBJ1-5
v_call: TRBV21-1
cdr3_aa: CASSKAAGSNQPQHF

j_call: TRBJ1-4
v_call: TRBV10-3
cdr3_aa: CAIRGGPTNEKLFF

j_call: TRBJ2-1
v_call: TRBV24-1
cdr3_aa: CATSDLLYPEQFF

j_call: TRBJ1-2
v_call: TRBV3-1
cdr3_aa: CASSPQEDYGYTF

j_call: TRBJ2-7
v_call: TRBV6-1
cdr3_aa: CASTTTLAGIDEQYF

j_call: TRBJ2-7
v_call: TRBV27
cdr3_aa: CASSFSGLSSYEQYF

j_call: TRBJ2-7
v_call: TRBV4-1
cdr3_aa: CASSQSPLRSTYEQYF

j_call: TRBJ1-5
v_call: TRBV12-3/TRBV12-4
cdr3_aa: CASSLGEGQPQHF

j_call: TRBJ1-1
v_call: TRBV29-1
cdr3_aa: CSVEGQGATEAFF

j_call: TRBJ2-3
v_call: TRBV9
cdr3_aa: CASSVEGRGTDTQYF

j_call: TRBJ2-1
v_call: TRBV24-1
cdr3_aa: CAPKGEQFF

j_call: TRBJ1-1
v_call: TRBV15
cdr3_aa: CATSRSQGLNTEAFF

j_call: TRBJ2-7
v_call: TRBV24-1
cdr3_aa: CATSDFLRKPFYEQYF

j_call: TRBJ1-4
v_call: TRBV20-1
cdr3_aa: CSAPDRGRGEKLFF

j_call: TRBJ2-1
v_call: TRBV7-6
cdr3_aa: CASSSIDEQFF

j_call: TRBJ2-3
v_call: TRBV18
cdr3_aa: CASWEGTDTQYF

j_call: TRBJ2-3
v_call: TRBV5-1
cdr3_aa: CASSLAPSGRTYTQYF

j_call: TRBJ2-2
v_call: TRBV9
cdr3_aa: CASSVVPSDTGELFF

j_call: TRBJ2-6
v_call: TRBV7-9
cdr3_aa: CASRPTGAGANVLTF

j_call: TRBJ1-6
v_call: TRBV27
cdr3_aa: CASSTYRETSPLHF

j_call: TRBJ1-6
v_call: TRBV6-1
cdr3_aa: CASTQGDNSPLHF

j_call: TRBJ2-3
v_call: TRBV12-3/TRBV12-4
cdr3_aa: CASRSLAGGTDTQYF

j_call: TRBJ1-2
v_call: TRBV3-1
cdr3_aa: CASRQRQGGGYTF

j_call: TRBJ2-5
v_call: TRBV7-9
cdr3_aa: CAGSVQETQYF

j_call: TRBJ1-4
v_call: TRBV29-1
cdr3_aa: CSVLELNEKLFF

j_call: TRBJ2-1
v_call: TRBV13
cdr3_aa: CASSSGTSGNEQFF

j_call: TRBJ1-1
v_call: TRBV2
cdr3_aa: CASGRVGTEAFF

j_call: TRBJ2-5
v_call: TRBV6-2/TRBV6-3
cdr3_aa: CASSPHQRDQETQYF

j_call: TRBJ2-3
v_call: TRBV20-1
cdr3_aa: CSARERGRDLGTQYF

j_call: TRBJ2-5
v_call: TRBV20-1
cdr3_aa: CSARYRQETQYF

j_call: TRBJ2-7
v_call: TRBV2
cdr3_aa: CASSEKLAGTYEQYF

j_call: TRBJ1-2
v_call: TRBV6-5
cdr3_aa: CASRLSGSYGYTF

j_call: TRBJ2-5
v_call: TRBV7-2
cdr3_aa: CASSLAFSGGGGETQYF

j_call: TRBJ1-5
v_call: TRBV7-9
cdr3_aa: CASSDTDQPQHF

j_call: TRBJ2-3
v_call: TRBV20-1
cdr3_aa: CSAKPSGRITDTQYF

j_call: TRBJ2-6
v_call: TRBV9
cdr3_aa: CASSLVGANVLTF

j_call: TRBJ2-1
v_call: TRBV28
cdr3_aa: CASRPRGGGRPNEQFF

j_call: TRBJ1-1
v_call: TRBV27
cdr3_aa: CASSLQGASTEAFF

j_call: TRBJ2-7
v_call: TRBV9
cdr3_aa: CASSVLRDRGSEQYF

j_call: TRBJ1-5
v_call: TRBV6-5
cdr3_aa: CASSSIPGNQPQHF

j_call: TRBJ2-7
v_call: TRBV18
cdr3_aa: CASSPGQFPNEQYF

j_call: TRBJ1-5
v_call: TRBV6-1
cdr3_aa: CASNFNFQPQHF

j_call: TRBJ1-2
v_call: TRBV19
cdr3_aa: CASLSGGGESRYYGYTF

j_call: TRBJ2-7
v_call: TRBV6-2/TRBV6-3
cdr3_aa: CASSRGLAGVSEQYF

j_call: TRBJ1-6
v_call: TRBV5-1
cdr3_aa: CASSLSNSNNSPLHF